This T cell receptor (beta chain) comes out of a study of blood T cell repertoires in COVID-19. CDR3 length equals 15 residues. The germline gives CDR1 SEHNR, CDR2 FQNEAQ (reference sequence). Trimming at V came to 2 bases and at J to 5 bases, leaving 5 bases not matched to a gene. Seattle participants joined during active infection and were tracked over time. TCRdb's copy holds only in-frame clones and misses some; the assay was immunoSEQ multiplex PCR. The data contain more than 200,000 clones, around nine tenths of them singletons. This clone was recorded only once. The sequenced material came from peripheral blood. V gene TRBV7-9 combines with J gene TRBJ1-2; 10 bases align to TRBD1. This clonotype originated in a woman in her sixties or seventies with COVID-19, enrolled during active disease. This CDR3 reads CASSLRDRGIYGYTF. The CDR3 nucleotides are TGTGCCAGCAGCTTAAGGGACAGGGGAATATATGGCTACACCTTC.